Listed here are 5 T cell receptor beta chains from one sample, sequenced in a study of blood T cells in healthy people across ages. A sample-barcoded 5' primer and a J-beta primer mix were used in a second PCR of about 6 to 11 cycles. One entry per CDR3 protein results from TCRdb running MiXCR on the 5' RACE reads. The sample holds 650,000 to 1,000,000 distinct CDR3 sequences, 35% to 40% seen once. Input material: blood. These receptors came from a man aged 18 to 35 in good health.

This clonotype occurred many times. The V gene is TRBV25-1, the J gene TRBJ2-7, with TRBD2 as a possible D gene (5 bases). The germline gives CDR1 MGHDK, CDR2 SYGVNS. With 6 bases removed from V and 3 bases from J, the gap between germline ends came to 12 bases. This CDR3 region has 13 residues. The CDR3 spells CASREAADYEQYF. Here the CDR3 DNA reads TGTGCCAGCAGGGAGGCAGCAGACTACGAGCAGTACTTC.

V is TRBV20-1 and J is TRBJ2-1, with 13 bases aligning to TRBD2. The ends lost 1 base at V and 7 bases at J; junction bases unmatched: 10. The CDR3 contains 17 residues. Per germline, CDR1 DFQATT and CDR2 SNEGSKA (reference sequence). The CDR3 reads CSARGLAGGWRANEQFF. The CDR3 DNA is TGCAGTGCTAGAGGACTAGCGGGGGGCTGGAGGGCAAATGAGCAGTTCTTC.

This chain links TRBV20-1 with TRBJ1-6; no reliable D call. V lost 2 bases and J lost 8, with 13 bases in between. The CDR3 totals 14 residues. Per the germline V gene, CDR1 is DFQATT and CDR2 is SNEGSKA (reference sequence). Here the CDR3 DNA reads TGCAGTGCTAGACCGCCGGGCGATTATTCACCCCTCCACTTT. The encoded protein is CSARPPGDYSPLHF.

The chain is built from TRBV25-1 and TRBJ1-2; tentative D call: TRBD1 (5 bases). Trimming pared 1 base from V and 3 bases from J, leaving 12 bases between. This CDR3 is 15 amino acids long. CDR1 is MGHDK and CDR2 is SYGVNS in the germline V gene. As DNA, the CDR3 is TGTGCCAGCAGTGAATTCGGAGGGGTTGACTATGGCTACACCTTC. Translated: CASSEFGGVDYGYTF.

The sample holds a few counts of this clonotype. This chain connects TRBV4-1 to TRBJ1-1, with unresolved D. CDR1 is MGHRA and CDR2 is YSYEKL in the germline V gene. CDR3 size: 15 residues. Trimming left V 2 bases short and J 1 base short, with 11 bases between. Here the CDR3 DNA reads TGCGCCAGCAGCCAACCAACCGGCCAGAACACTGAAGCTTTCTTT. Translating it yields CASSQPTGQNTEAFF.